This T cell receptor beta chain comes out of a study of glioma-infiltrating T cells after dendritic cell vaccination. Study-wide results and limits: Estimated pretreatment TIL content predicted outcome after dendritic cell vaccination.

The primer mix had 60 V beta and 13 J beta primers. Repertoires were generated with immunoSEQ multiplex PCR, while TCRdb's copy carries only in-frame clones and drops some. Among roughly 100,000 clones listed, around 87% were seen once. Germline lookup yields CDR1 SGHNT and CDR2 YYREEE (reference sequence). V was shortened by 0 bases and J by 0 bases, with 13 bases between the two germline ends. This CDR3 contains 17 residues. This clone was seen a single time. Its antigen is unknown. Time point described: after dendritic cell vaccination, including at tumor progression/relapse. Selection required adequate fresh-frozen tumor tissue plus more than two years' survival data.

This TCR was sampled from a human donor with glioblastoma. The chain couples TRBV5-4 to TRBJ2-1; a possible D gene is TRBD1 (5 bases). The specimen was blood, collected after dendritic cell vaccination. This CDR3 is CASSLDAGASSYNEQFF. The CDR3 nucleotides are TGTGCCAGCAGCTTGGATGCTGGGGCTAGCTCCTACAATGAGCAGTTCTTC.